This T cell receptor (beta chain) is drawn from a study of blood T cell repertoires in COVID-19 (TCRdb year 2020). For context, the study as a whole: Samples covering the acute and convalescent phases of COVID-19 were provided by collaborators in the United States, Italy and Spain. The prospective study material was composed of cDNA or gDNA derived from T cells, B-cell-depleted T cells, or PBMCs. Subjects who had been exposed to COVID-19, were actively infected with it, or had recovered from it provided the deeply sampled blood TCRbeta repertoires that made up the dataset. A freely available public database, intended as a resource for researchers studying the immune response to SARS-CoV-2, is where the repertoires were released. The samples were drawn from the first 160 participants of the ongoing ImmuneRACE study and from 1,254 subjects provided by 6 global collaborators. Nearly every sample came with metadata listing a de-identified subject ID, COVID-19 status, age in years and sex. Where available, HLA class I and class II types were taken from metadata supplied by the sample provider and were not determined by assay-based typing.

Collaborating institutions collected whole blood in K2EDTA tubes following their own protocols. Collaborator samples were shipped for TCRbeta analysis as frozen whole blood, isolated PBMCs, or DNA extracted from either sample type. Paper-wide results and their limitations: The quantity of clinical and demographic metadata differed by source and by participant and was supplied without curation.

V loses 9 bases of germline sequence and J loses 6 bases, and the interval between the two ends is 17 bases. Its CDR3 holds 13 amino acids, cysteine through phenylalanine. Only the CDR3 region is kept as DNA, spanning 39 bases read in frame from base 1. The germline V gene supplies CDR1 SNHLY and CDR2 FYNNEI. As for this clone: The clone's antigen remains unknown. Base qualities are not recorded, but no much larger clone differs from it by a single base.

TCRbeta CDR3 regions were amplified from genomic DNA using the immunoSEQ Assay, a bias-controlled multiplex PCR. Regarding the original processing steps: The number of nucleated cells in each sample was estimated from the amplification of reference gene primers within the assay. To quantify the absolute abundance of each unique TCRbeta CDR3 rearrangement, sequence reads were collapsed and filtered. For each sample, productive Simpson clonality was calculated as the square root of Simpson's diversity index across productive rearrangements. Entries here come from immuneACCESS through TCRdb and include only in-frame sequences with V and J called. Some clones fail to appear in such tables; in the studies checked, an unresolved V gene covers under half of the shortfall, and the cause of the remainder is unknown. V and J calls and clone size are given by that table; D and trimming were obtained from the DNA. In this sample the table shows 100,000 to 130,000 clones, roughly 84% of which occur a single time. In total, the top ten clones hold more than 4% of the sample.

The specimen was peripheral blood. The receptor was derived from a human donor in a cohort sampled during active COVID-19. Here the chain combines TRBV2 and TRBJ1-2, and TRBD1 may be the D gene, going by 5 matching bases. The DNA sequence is TGTGCCAGTATGGGCGGGGGTTATCATGGCTACACCTTC. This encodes CASMGGGYHGYTF. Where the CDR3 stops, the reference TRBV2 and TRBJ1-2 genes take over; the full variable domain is EPEVTQTPSHQVTQMGQEVILRCVPISNHLYFYWYRQILGQKVEFLVSFYNNEISEKSEIFDDQFSVERPDGSNFTLKIRSTKLEDSAMYFCASMGGGYHGYTFGSGTRLTVV.